The 7 T cell receptor beta chains listed next were all sequenced from one sample in a study of cytomegalovirus exposure and HLA in healthy donors (dated by TCRdb to about 2017). The library relied on the immunoSEQ multiplex PCR assay. For the multiplex PCR, a mixture combining 60 forward primers for TCR Vbeta segments and 13 reverse primers for TCR Jbeta segments was used. Not all clones reach the TCRdb copy of this immuneACCESS table, which keeps in-frame sequences only. Checked studies attribute under half of the gap to unresolved V genes and leave the rest unexplained. The sample table holds fewer than 200,000 clones, of which roughly three quarters were seen once. Clones ranked in the top ten supply around 7% of the sample. Sequenced input: PBMCs. All receptors derive from a man aged 40-49 years in good health and CMV-seropositive.

Turning to this clone: The sample carries other DNA sequences with the same CDR3. The chain recombines TRBV5-6 with TRBJ2-3; a weak D match, TRBD1 (6 bases). There are 15 residues in the CDR3. Germline V gives CDR1 SGHDT, CDR2 YYEEEE. V was cut by 0 bases and J by 3 bases, with 11 bases left in between. CDR3 nucleotide sequence: TGTGCCAGCAGCTTGGCGACAGGAGCTACAGATACGCAGTATTTT. It is translated as CASSLATGATDTQYF.

The chain has TRBV5-1 and TRBJ1-3; TRBD1 might be the D (5 bases). The germline V gene has CDR1 SGHRS and CDR2 YFSETQ. This CDR3 contains 18 residues. Trimming cost V 1 base and J 1 base, with 18 bases left between them. In nucleotides, the CDR3 is TGCGCCAGCAGCTTGTGGGCCCTGGGGCGGACGTCTGGAAACACCATATATTTT. This codes for CASSLWALGRTSGNTIYF.

V and J are TRBV29-1 and TRBJ1-2; a weak D match, TRBD1 (6 bases). The V gene's germline CDR1 is SQVTM and CDR2 ANQGSEA. V was shortened by 0 bases and J by 4 bases, with 18 bases between the two germline ends. This CDR3 contains 16 residues. The CDR3 loop is CSVEDPGARGVYGYTF. CDR3 nucleotides: TGCAGCGTTGAAGATCCTGGGGCCAGGGGCGTCTATGGCTACACCTTC.

V and J are TRBV15 and TRBJ1-6; D gene uncertain. V gave up 8 bases and J gave up 7 bases, with 9 bases separating them. This CDR3 is built from 12 residues. Germline loops: CDR1 LNHNV, CDR2 YYDKDF (reference sequence). The CDR3 here is CATGWANSPLHF. CDR3 coding DNA: TGTGCCACCGGGTGGGCGAATTCACCCCTCCACTTT.

The chain combines TRBV5-4 with TRBJ2-7, with 8 bases matching TRBD1. CDR3 size: 14 residues. The junction had 5 bases not matched to a gene; V was cut back by 3 bases and J by 3 bases. Germline V CDR1 and CDR2: SGHNT, YYREEE (reference sequence). In DNA, the CDR3 is TGTGCCAGCAGCTCCAGGACAGGGAACTACGAGCAGTACTTC. Translation gives CASSSRTGNYEQYF.

This chain connects TRBV10-2 to TRBJ2-7; D gene ambiguous. The ends were cut back, 3 bases at V and 0 bases at J, with 12 bases in the middle. Looked up from germline, CDR1 is WSHSY and CDR2 is SAAADI. This CDR3 contains 15 residues. The CDR3 DNA is TGCGCCAGCAGTGAAGAACCGGTGAGCTCCTACGAGCAGTACTTC. This gives the protein CASSEEPVSSYEQYF.

Of note for this clone: An end of the junction does not agree with germline; a read error may underlie this. The V gene is TRBV2, the J gene TRBJ2-7; D remains ambiguous. CDR1 is SNHLY and CDR2 is FYNNEI in the germline V gene. The length of the CDR3 is 13 residues. The CDR3 coding sequence is TGTGTCAGCAGCCTTGGGCAGACCTACGAGCAGTACTTC. This translates into CVSSLGQTYEQYF.